This entry concerns a single TCR beta chain. Generated by immunoSEQ multiplex PCR, the TCRdb table keeps only in-frame clones and is missing some. The data hold roughly 85,000 clones, with around nine tenths observed a single time. The data were taken from a study of radiotherapy plus CTLA-4 blockade in lung cancer. This CDR3 has 15 residues. V lost 4 bases and J lost 7; bases outside the gene matches: 7. Germline V gives CDR1 ENHRY, CDR2 SYGVKD. The TCR sequence derives from a human donor with non-small cell lung cancer that progressed on radiotherapy plus ipilimumab. The sequenced sample was peripheral blood, obtained from a patient treated with radiotherapy plus ipilimumab. This sequence joins TRBV10-3 and TRBJ2-1, with 10 bases that match TRBD2. The CDR3 spells CAISVSAGGRNEQFF. The CDR3 region has the DNA TGTGCCATCAGTGTTTCAGCGGGGGGGAGGAATGAGCAGTTCTTC.